Listed below are T cell receptor beta chains from one sample, sequenced in a study of control samples from healthy donors and cancer patients. Assay used: immunoSEQ multiplex PCR; TCRdb lists only in-frame clones, some missing. Here the sample spans approximately 70,000 clones, roughly 87% being singletons. Sequencing was performed on blood. These receptors were taken from a woman aged 45-60 years in good health. Both conserved end residues are part of each CDR3. A D gene is named only where the DNA matches it firmly. Not all rows give a size; the values are once, few, many and, for expanded clones, a class.

>once|TRBJ2-5|TRBD1|TRBV10-1
CASRDRGGETQYF
TGCGCCAGCAGGGACAGGGGGGGAGAGACCCAGTACTTC
>many|TRBJ2-1|TRBD1|TRBV30
CAWSLTGNNEQFF
TGTGCCTGGAGCTTGACAGGGAACAATGAGCAGTTCTTC
>.|TRBJ2-7|TRBD2|TRBV28
CASGGTSAYEQYF
TGTGCCAGCGGAGGAACTAGCGCCTACGAGCAGTACTTC
>.|TRBJ2-2|TRBD2|TRBV2
CASDTGTSVNTGELFF
TGTGCCAGCGATACCGGGACTAGCGTGAACACCGGGGAGCTGTTTTTT
>.|TRBJ1-4|.|TRBV4-1
CASSQDKGKLFF
TGCGCCAGCAGCCAAGATAAAGGAAAACTGTTTTTT
>.|TRBJ1-4|.|TRBV11-2
CASSLTAGSNEKLFF
TGTGCCAGCAGCTTAACGGCGGGGTCCAATGAAAAACTGTTTTTT
>few|TRBJ2-7|TRBD2|TRBV6-1
CASSENLWGGRPSYEQYF
TGTGCCAGCAGTGAAAATCTATGGGGCGGGAGGCCCTCCTACGAGCAGTACTTC
>.|TRBJ2-3|.|TRBV6-5
CASKGTTDTQYF
TGTGCCAGCAAAGGGACGACAGATACGCAGTATTTT
>once|TRBJ1-2|TRBD1|TRBV3-1/TRBV3-2
CASSQDTGGADGYTF
TGTGCCAGCAGCCAAGATACAGGGGGCGCGGATGGCTACACCTTC
>.|TRBJ1-1|TRBD1|TRBV10-3
CAITTSVGQGDTEAFF
TGTGCCATCACCACCTCTGTCGGACAGGGGGACACTGAAGCTTTCTTT
>.|TRBJ2-2|.|TRBV4-2
CASSQDPMLGSDTGELFF
TGTGCCAGCAGCCAAGACCCCATGTTGGGATCGGACACCGGGGAGCTGTTTTTT
>.|TRBJ2-5|.|TRBV27
CASSPMYQETQYF
TGTGCCAGCAGTCCGATGTACCAAGAGACCCAGTACTTC
>.|TRBJ2-1|TRBD2|TRBV2
CASRTGTSGFNEQFF
TGTGCCAGCAGGACCGGGACTAGCGGGTTCAATGAGCAGTTCTTC
>.|TRBJ1-5|.|TRBV27
CASRAIDLGLGSNQPQHF
TGTGCCAGCAGAGCAATTGACCTGGGACTTGGTAGCAATCAGCCCCAGCATTTT
>.|TRBJ1-1|TRBD1|TRBV5-8
CASSVSGQGNTEAFF
TGTGCCAGCAGCGTCTCGGGACAGGGGAACACTGAAGCTTTCTTT
>.|TRBJ1-5|.|TRBV4-1
CASSQEGPGGVVQPQHF
TGCGCCAGCAGCCAAGAGGGGCCGGGAGGGGTTGTCCAGCCCCAGCATTTT
>.|TRBJ2-2|.|TRBV24-1
CATSDFWGTGELFF
TGTGCCACCAGTGATTTTTGGGGCACCGGGGAGCTGTTTTTT
>few|TRBJ2-4|.|TRBV5-1
CASSLDQTGLAKNIQYF
TGCGCCAGCAGCTTGGACCAGACCGGACTAGCCAAAAACATTCAGTACTTC
>.|TRBJ2-1|.|TRBV27
CASSSSPPSRAMSSYNEQFF
TGTGCCAGCAGTTCATCCCCTCCTTCTAGGGCTATGAGCTCCTACAATGAGCAGTTCTTC
>.|TRBJ1-2|.|TRBV12-3/TRBV12-4
CASSFSGLRGYTF
TGTGCCAGCAGTTTTTCCGGGCTTCGTGGCTACACCTTC
>.|TRBJ2-5|.|TRBV5-1
CASSLFQETQYF
TGCGCCAGCAGCCTGTTCCAAGAGACCCAGTACTTC
>.|TRBJ1-1|.|TRBV7-9
CASSTDRLNTEAFF
TGTGCCAGCAGCACGGACAGACTGAACACTGAAGCTTTCTTT